A single TCR beta chain is shown here with its context. The sample belongs to a study of shared T cell receptors in the human thymus. The CDR3 covers 18 residues. Deletions cut 2 bases from V and 3 bases from J, with 20 bases between. Germline values: CDR1 SNHLY, CDR2 FYNNEI. Profiling relied on immunoSEQ multiplex PCR, and the TCRdb table lists in-frame clones only, not all of them. The data show some 660,000 clones, with 87% seen just once and roughly 0.0094% held by the top ten. The sample was also reused in another study, on human thymus T cells.

The J gene is TRBJ1-5, the V gene TRBV2; D perhaps matches TRBD1 (6 bases). The sample taken for sequencing was thymocytes. This TCR was sampled from a boy under three years old with a congenital heart defect. The CDR3 loop is CASSEKETGDDYNQPQHF. In nucleotides, the CDR3 is TGTGCCAGCAGTGAAAAAGAGACAGGAGACGACTACAATCAGCCCCAGCATTTT.